A selection of T cell receptor beta chains follows, all from one sample in a study of CXCR3-negative and CXCR3-positive naive CD8 T cells. TCRdb reprocessed the 5' RACE reads and stores each CDR3 protein as one record, lacking DNA. The table for this sample gives about 92,000 distinct CDR3 sequences. Sequencing input: naive CXCR3+ CD8+ T cells from blood. The source is a human donor in good health. Some clones in this sample may be carry-over from other donors' samples. CDR3s include the opening cysteine and the closing phenylalanine or tryptophan.

V gene	CDR3 length	J gene	CDR3 protein
TRBV4-1	15	TRBJ1-1	CASSLKRGSDTEAFF
TRBV29-1	14	TRBJ2-3	CSVLTIQTTDTQYF
TRBV15	13	TRBJ2-7	CATSTSQTYEQYF
TRBV28	15	TRBJ2-3	CASSQWQGGTDTQYF
TRBV28	15	TRBJ2-5	CASSSGLAGGETQYF
TRBV29-1	12	TRBJ1-5	CSGGNSNQPQHF
TRBV7-9	14	TRBJ1-6	CASSSGQGESPLHF
TRBV7-2	13	TRBJ2-7	CASGPSGSYEQYF
TRBV7-9	16	TRBJ2-1	CASSFVGEVLLDEQFF
TRBV12-3/TRBV12-4	14	TRBJ1-1	CASSYSQGDTEAFF
TRBV6-2/TRBV6-3	16	TRBJ2-7	CASSPWDRSFSYEQYF
TRBV7-6	15	TRBJ1-2	CASSLEAGVPYGYTF
TRBV30	11	TRBJ1-2	CAWSDYYGYTF
TRBV29-1	14	TRBJ2-3	CSLYLGEGTDTQYF
TRBV9	15	TRBJ1-1	CASSLGGQGGTEAFF
TRBV7-9	14	TRBJ1-4	CASSLPTGGEELFF
TRBV6-6	14	TRBJ1-1	CASTIIGTDTEAFF
TRBV7-8	17	TRBJ2-5	CASSLVLSGSRLETQYF
TRBV3-1	15	TRBJ1-5	CASSPIPGNNRPQHF
TRBV4-1	17	TRBJ2-3	CASSQDPERGAPGTQYF
TRBV4-3	13	TRBJ2-7	CASSHRTGGEQYF
TRBV6-2/TRBV6-3	16	TRBJ1-4	CASSATSQGAREKLFF
TRBV4-1	15	TRBJ2-6	CASSRPSSRANVLTF
TRBV7-9	16	TRBJ2-2	CASSGNSNPHLGELFF
TRBV6-5	14	TRBJ2-1	CASSPGGHGNEQFF
TRBV29-1	14	TRBJ2-1	CSGLGGRARNEQFF
TRBV21-1	12	TRBJ2-2	CASSTNTGELFF
TRBV5-1	15	TRBJ1-1	CASSLDPPVGFEAFF
TRBV7-9	16	TRBJ2-5	CASSLELGGQGETQYF
TRBV5-1	16	TRBJ2-1	CASSFIPGSSYNEQFF
TRBV2	13	TRBJ2-1	CASSEGVRNEQFF
TRBV6-2/TRBV6-3	13	TRBJ2-1	CASSYSPGTHAVF
TRBV11-2	13	TRBJ1-5	CASSATGGQPQHF
TRBV28	17	TRBJ2-2	CASSLFPTVVNTGELFF
TRBV9	15	TRBJ2-7	CASSVEDGGAYEQYF
TRBV29-1	13	TRBJ2-1	CSVAEGNRNEQFF
TRBV12-3/TRBV12-4	15	TRBJ2-3	CASSLRAGWGDTQYF
TRBV11-3	15	TRBJ2-1	CASSPGTNAPNEQFF
TRBV7-8	15	TRBJ2-1	CASSSGWGADNEQFF
TRBV28	16	TRBJ1-1	CASITPPAGGRTEAFF
TRBV27	14	TRBJ2-2	CASSVDGNTGELFF
TRBV28	14	TRBJ2-5	CASSLALAAQTQYF
TRBV19	13	TRBJ2-7	CASSYRGTYEQYF
TRBV14	16	TRBJ2-1	CASSHFLAGPYNEQFF
TRBV7-3	13	TRBJ1-2	CASSPTPAEGYTF
TRBV5-5	13	TRBJ1-4	CASSSKSNEKLFF
TRBV6-2/TRBV6-3	14	TRBJ1-1	CASSPVRPDTEAFF
TRBV28	14	TRBJ1-1	CASSLYQENTEAFF
TRBV4-3	15	TRBJ1-1	CASKRGARMNTEAFF